Listed here are 32 T cell receptor beta chains from one sample, sequenced in a study of blood T cell repertoires in COVID-19. The protocol was immunoSEQ multiplex PCR, while the TCRdb copy is restricted to in-frame clones and leaves out a portion. The sample carries around 61,000 clones, about three quarters recorded once. Material for sequencing was peripheral blood. These receptors were taken from an elderly man with acute or convalescent COVID-19.

V usage is TRBV11-2 and J usage is TRBJ2-7, with D maybe TRBD1 (6 bases). The CDR3 contains 13 residues. V was clipped by 0 bases and J by 3 bases, with 6 bases between them. Germline V lookup: CDR1 SGHAT, CDR2 FQNNGV. This CDR3 reads CASSLDRGYEQYF. The CDR3 DNA reads as TGTGCCAGCAGCTTAGACAGGGGCTACGAGCAGTACTTC.

The table lists this clone with a count of one. V is TRBV7-2 and J is TRBJ2-3, with TRBD2 as a possible D gene (6 bases). Trimming left V 5 bases short and J 9 bases short, with 18 bases between. The length of the CDR3 is 14 residues. Germline V lookup: CDR1 SGHTA, CDR2 FQGNSA. For the CDR3, the DNA is TGTGCCAGCAGCCTCAATGACGGGGGATACACGCAGTATTTT. Its translation is CASSLNDGGYTQYF.

The chain links TRBV5-1 to TRBJ1-1, with D uncertain. CDR1 and CDR2 (germline): SGHRS, YFSETQ. The CDR3 has 15 residues. With 0 bases removed from V and 11 bases from J, the gap between germline ends came to 20 bases. The CDR3 coding sequence is TGCGCCAGCAGCTTGGCCTGGCAGAAGACTATTGGGGCTTTCTTT. Protein: CASSLAWQKTIGAFF.

The chain couples TRBV6-7 to TRBJ1-1, with D maybe TRBD1 (5 bases). TRBV6-7 is assigned to the ORF class and has an uncertain function. The CDR3 sequence is 15 residues long. V gave up 6 bases and J gave up 4 bases, with 18 bases separating them. The CDR3 DNA reads TGTGCCAGCAGACTCGCAATCAGGGTGGGCACTGAAGCTTTCTTT. Translating it yields CASRLAIRVGTEAFF.

V usage is TRBV12-3 or TRBV12-4 and J usage is TRBJ2-2; D remains ambiguous. This CDR3 has 13 residues. Between the trimmed V and J ends, which lost 4 bases and 4 bases, there was a span of 7 bases. The CDR3 DNA reads as TGTGCCAGCAGTTCAGTAAGCACCGGGGAGCTGTTTTTT. Residues: CASSSVSTGELFF.

This clone was detected only a few times. The V call is TRBV10-1, the J call TRBJ2-3; 12 positions match TRBD2. This CDR3 spans 18 amino acids. V shed 0 bases and J 5 bases; nucleotides not matched to a gene: 9. CDR1 and CDR2 (germline): WNHNN, SYGVQD (reference sequence). CDR3: CASSESASGRALKDTQYF. For the CDR3, the DNA is TGCGCCAGCAGTGAGTCGGCTAGCGGGAGGGCCCTCAAAGATACGCAGTATTTT.

This clone was observed once. V usage is TRBV7-2 and J usage is TRBJ2-1, with 11 positions matching TRBD2. Per germline, CDR1 SGHTA and CDR2 FQGNSA. The CDR3 loop spans 16 amino acids. Trimming cost V 1 base and J 4 bases; bases outside gene matches: 3. This chain's CDR3 is CASSLVGTSGYNEQFF. DNA for the CDR3: TGTGCCAGCAGCTTAGTAGGGACTAGCGGATACAATGAGCAGTTCTTC.

The rearrangement uses TRBV6-2 or TRBV6-3 and TRBJ2-5; tentative D call: TRBD1 (6 bases). The CDR3 has 14 amino acids. Per germline, CDR1 MNHEY and CDR2 SVGEGT. V shed 5 bases and J shed 4 bases, with 14 bases lying between them. In DNA form, the CDR3 reads TGTGCCAGCAGTGGTAACAGGGCTGGAGAGACCCAGTACTTC. Amino acids: CASSGNRAGETQYF.

The chain couples TRBV6-5 to TRBJ1-4; 9 nucleotides match TRBD1. V lost 6 bases to trimming and J lost 5 bases; unmatched junction nucleotides: 7. The CDR3 sequence is 15 residues long. Germline V CDR1 and CDR2: MNHEY, SVGAGI. CDR3 region: CASSLGTGRNEKLFF. The DNA for the CDR3 is TGTGCCAGCAGCCTAGGGACAGGGAGAAATGAAAAACTGTTTTTT.

This chain uses TRBV2 with TRBJ2-1; 7 bases align to TRBD1. This CDR3 region has 13 residues. The germline V gene encodes CDR1 SNHLY and CDR2 FYNNEI. With 1 base clipped from V and 15 bases from J, the junction kept 9 bases outside the gene matches. CDR3 bases: TGTGCCAGCAGTGAAGGGACAGGCCGTTTGAGGTTCTTC. This sequence encodes CASSEGTGRLRFF.

J is TRBJ1-5 and V is TRBV29-1; tentatively, D is TRBD1 (5 bases). Germline V gene lookup returns CDR1 SQVTM and CDR2 ANQGSEA. Trimming pared 4 bases from V and 3 bases from J, leaving 13 bases between. The CDR3 sequence is 14 residues long. The CDR3 region has the DNA TGCAGCGTTGTATTGCTTGGGGCCAATCAGCCCCAGCATTTT. It encodes CSVVLLGANQPQHF.

J is TRBJ1-4 and V is TRBV9; TRBD1 aligns across 9 bases. Germline values: CDR1 SGDLS, CDR2 YYNGEE. The CDR3 consists of 14 residues. V dropped 0 bases and J dropped 10; count of bases not matched to a gene: 4. The CDR3 spells CASSVEGQGGKLFF. The CDR3 DNA follows: TGTGCCAGCAGCGTAGAGGGACAGGGTGGAAAACTGTTTTTT.

This clone appeared a few times. This chain joins TRBV11-2 and TRBJ2-7, with 10 bases identical to TRBD1. The CDR3 covers 15 residues. Germline V CDR1 and CDR2: SGHAT, FQNNGV. V gave up 6 bases and J gave up 2 bases; unmatched junction bases: 7. The CDR3 region is CASRIPGQGPYEQYF. The DNA for the CDR3 is TGTGCCAGCAGGATTCCGGGACAGGGGCCCTACGAGCAGTACTTC.

This clone came up a few times. The rearrangement joins TRBV7-8 to TRBJ1-2; the match to TRBD1 covers 10 bases. Looked up from germline, CDR1 is SGHVS and CDR2 is FQNEAQ. This CDR3 contains 17 residues. The ends lost 5 bases at V and 5 bases at J; junction bases unmatched: 14. The CDR3 DNA reads as TGTGCCAGCAGCGGGTCTCTGGACAGGGGGGGGATTTATGGCTACACCTTC. This encodes CASSGSLDRGGIYGYTF.

CDR3 sequence (DNA): TGTGCCGTGGGGGGATTCAATGAGCAGTTCTTC. Encoded protein: CAVGGFNEQFF. The V gene is TRBV28, the J gene TRBJ2-1; a possible D gene is TRBD2 (6 bases). This CDR3 spans 11 amino acids. Trimming took off 11 bases at V and 6 bases at J, with 11 bases between the two ends. Germline values: CDR1 MDHEN, CDR2 SYDVKM.

This chain uses TRBV6-5 with TRBJ2-7; 9 positions agree with TRBD1. Germline V gene lookup returns CDR1 MNHEY and CDR2 SVGAGI. The CDR3 consists of 15 residues. With V trimmed by 7 bases and J by 1 base, 8 bases remained unmatched. The CDR3 here is CASTHDRGSSYEQYF. The CDR3 nucleotides read TGTGCCAGCACCCATGACAGGGGGAGTTCCTACGAGCAGTACTTC.

The V call is TRBV5-6, the J call TRBJ2-5, with D maybe TRBD2 (7 bases). CDR3 length equals 15 residues. Germline-derived CDR1 and CDR2 are SGHDT and YYEEEE. V was pared by 4 bases and J by 4 bases, with 17 bases between. CDR3 sequence (DNA): TGTGCCAGCAGCCTCCCGGGGGGAGGGGGAGAGACCCAGTACTTC. Translation gives CASSLPGGGGETQYF.

This rearrangement joins TRBV7-6 to TRBJ1-1; 7 bases match TRBD1. With 1 base clipped from V and 11 bases from J, the junction kept 7 bases outside the gene matches. The CDR3 has 13 residues. Germline values: CDR1 SGHVS, CDR2 FNYEAQ. In nucleotides, the CDR3 is TGTGCCAGCAGCTTAGAACGGGACAGATACGCTTTCTTT. Translating it yields CASSLERDRYAFF.

This clone was counted a single time. The J gene is TRBJ2-4, the V gene TRBV9, with D possibly matching TRBD1 (5 bases). Germline CDR1 and CDR2: SGDLS and YYNGEE. The V end lost 7 bases, the J end lost 2 bases, and 13 bases lay between the germline ends. CDR3 length equals 14 residues. The CDR3 region is CASLLDSTKNIQYF. The CDR3 coding sequence is TGTGCCAGCCTTCTCGACAGCACCAAAAACATTCAGTACTTC.

The gene calls are TRBV7-3 and TRBJ1-1; D may be TRBD1 (5 bases). Germline V CDR1 and CDR2: SGHTA, FQGTGA. The V gene lost 8 bases and the J gene lost 1 base, with 20 bases spanning the gap. The CDR3 consists of 16 residues. The CDR3: CASSLILQVPNTEAFF. The CDR3, as DNA: TGTGCCAGCTCACTCATCTTACAGGTACCGAACACTGAAGCTTTCTTT.

V and J are TRBV7-9 and TRBJ2-7; 7 bases align to TRBD2. Germline V gene data show CDR1 as SEHNR and CDR2 as FQNEAQ (reference sequence). V dropped 5 bases and J dropped 7; count of bases not matched to a gene: 17. This CDR3 region has 16 residues. CDR3 in DNA: TGTGCCAGCAGCCACCACTTTCCAGCGGGAATGGGAGAGCAGTACTTC. It encodes CASSHHFPAGMGEQYF.

The chain uses TRBV27 and TRBJ1-1; D may be TRBD1 (5 bases). V dropped 8 bases and J dropped 5 bases, with 12 bases sitting between them. The V gene's germline CDR1 is MNHEY and CDR2 SMNVEV (reference sequence). There are 12 residues in the CDR3. This CDR3 reads CASQGIGTEAFF. Written as DNA, the CDR3 is TGTGCCAGCCAGGGAATCGGGACTGAAGCTTTCTTT.

The chain links TRBV5-4 to TRBJ1-6; 9 positions agree with TRBD1. The CDR3 runs 14 residues. Germline trimming cut 4 bases from V and 7 bases from J; bases unmatched to any gene: 3. In germline, CDR1 is SGHNT, CDR2 YYREEE (reference sequence). The DNA of the CDR3 is TGTGCCAGCAGCCTTGACAGGGGGAATTCACCCCTCCACTTT. It yields the protein CASSLDRGNSPLHF.

The chain employs TRBV19 and TRBJ1-5, with 9 bases fitting TRBD1. This CDR3 spans 16 amino acids. The germline CDR1 and CDR2 sequences are LNHDA and SQIVND (reference sequence). The junction had 8 bases not matched to a gene; V was cut back by 6 bases and J by 2 bases. The chain's CDR3 is CASRTGQGGGNQPQHF. The CDR3 bases are TGTGCCAGTAGAACGGGACAGGGTGGGGGCAATCAGCCCCAGCATTTT.

The rearrangement joins TRBV4-2 to TRBJ1-2, with 9 positions matching TRBD1. The trim removed 0 bases at V and 7 bases at J, leaving 6 bases unmatched. CDR3 length: 15 amino acids. The germline V gene has CDR1 LGHNA and CDR2 YNFKEQ. Here the CDR3 reads CASSQEGQGTFGYTF. The CDR3 nucleotides read TGTGCCAGCAGCCAAGAGGGACAGGGAACCTTTGGCTACACCTTC.

The rearrangement links TRBV28 to TRBJ2-3; 8 nucleotides align to TRBD2. The V gene's germline CDR1 is MDHEN and CDR2 SYDVKM. With V trimmed by 4 bases and J by 0 bases, 3 bases remained unmatched. The CDR3 covers 15 residues. The CDR3 spells CASSSPSGSTDTQYF. DNA of the CDR3: TGTGCCAGCAGTTCGCCTAGCGGGAGCACAGATACGCAGTATTTT.

The chain couples TRBV6-5 to TRBJ2-7; 11 nucleotides align to TRBD1. CDR1 is MNHEY and CDR2 is SVGAGI in the germline V gene. The CDR3 covers 14 residues. Trimming removed 8 bases from V and 0 bases from J; junction bases left unmatched: 3. The DNA of the CDR3 is TGTGCCAGCGGGGACAGGGGGGCCTCCTACGAGCAGTACTTC. This sequence encodes CASGDRGASYEQYF.

The chain is built from TRBV13 and TRBJ2-3, with a weak D call TRBD1 (6 bases). V was cut by 5 bases and J by 1 base, with 10 bases left in between. The V gene's germline CDR1 is PRHDT and CDR2 FYEKMQ (reference sequence). The CDR3 is made up of 14 amino acids. The CDR3 DNA follows: TGTGCCAGCAGCATAAACAGGGGCACAGATACGCAGTATTTT. Protein product: CASSINRGTDTQYF.

The rearrangement uses TRBV5-1 and TRBJ1-3; no firm D call. In germline, CDR1 is SGHRS, CDR2 YFSETQ. V was trimmed by 2 bases and J by 4 bases, leaving 10 bases between them. The CDR3 is made up of 14 amino acids. The CDR3 spells CASSFGQFGNTIYF. The CDR3, as DNA: TGCGCCAGCAGCTTTGGGCAGTTCGGAAACACCATATATTTT.

The chain links TRBV6-2 or TRBV6-3 to TRBJ2-5, with TRBD2 matching over 7 bases. J was trimmed by 4 bases and V by 6 bases; bases with no gene match: 8. The CDR3 extends over 14 amino acids. Per germline, CDR1 MNHEY and CDR2 SVGEGT. CDR3: CASSNGGSGETQYF. CDR3 coding DNA: TGTGCCAGCAGCAACGGGGGGAGTGGAGAGACCCAGTACTTC.

This clone was seen a handful of times. The chain couples TRBV7-9 to TRBJ2-7; 10 nucleotides line up with TRBD2. CDR3 length: 15 residues. The germline V gene encodes CDR1 SEHNR and CDR2 FQNEAQ (reference sequence). V shed 3 bases, J shed 4 bases, and the junction held 6 bases outside the gene matches. As DNA, the CDR3 is TGTGCCAGCAGCTTTACTCTAGCGGGGGCATACGAGCAGTACTTC. Translated: CASSFTLAGAYEQYF.

V is TRBV9 and J is TRBJ2-3, with D perhaps TRBD2 (5 bases). The CDR3 is 12 amino acids. The ends were cut back, 3 bases at V and 6 bases at J, with 8 bases in the middle. CDR1 and CDR2 from the germline V gene are SGDLS and YYNGEE. In DNA form, the CDR3 reads TGTGCCAGCAGCGACTTAGCGGATACGCAGTATTTT. Translating gives CASSDLADTQYF.